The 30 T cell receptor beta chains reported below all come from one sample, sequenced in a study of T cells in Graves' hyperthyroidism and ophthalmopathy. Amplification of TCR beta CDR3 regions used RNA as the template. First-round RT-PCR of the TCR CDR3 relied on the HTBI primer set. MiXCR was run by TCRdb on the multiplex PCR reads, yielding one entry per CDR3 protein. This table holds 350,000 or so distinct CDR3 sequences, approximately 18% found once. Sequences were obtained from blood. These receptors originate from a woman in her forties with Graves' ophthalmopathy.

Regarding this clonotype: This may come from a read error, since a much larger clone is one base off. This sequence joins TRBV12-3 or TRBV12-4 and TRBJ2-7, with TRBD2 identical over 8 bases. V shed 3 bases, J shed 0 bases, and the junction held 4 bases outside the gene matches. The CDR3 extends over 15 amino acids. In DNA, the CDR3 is TGTGCCAGCAGTTTGACTAGCGTCCTCTCCTACGAGCAGTACTTC. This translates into CASSLTSVLSYEQYF.

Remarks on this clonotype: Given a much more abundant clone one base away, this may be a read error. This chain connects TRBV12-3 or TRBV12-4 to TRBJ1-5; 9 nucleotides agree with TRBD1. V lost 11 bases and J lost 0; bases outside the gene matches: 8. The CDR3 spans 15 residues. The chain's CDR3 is CARTPTGGSNQPQHF. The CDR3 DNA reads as TGTGCCCGCACCCCGACAGGGGGTAGCAATCAGCCCCAGCATTTT.

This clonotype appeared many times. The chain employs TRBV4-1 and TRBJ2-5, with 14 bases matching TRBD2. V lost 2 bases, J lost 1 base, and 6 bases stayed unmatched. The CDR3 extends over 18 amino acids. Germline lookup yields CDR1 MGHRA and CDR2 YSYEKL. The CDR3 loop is CASSQLGTSGGSQETQYF. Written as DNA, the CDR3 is TGCGCCAGCAGCCAACTCGGGACTAGCGGGGGCAGCCAAGAGACCCAGTACTTC.

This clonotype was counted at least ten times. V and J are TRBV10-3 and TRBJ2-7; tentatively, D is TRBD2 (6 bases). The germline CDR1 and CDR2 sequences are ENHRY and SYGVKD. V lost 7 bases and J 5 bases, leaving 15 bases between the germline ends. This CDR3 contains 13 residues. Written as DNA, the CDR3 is TGTGCCATCACCCAGATGGGGGGAGACGAGCAGTACTTC. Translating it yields CAITQMGGDEQYF.

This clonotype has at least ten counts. The CDR3 DNA sequence: TGCGCCAGCAGCTTGGAGGCAGGCCCTGAAGCTTTCTTT. Translation gives CASSLEAGPEAFF. This chain links TRBV5-1 with TRBJ1-1; D remains ambiguous. CDR3 length: 13 residues. V lost 0 bases and J lost 6, with 9 bases in between. Germline V gene sequence: CDR1 SGHRS, CDR2 YFSETQ. Looking up the rest from reference TRBV5-1 and TRBJ1-1 gives the full variable domain: KAGVTQTPRYLIKTRGQQVTLSCSPISGHRSVSWYQQTPGQGLQFLFEYFSETQRNKGNFPGRFSGRQFSNSRSEMNVSTLELGDSALYLCASSLEAGPEAFFGQGTRLTVV.

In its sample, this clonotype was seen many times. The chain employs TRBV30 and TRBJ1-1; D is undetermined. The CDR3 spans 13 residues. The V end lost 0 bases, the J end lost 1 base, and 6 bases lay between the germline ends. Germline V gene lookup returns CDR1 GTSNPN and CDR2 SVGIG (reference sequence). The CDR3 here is CAWSVVENTEAFF. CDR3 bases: TGTGCCTGGAGTGTAGTAGAGAACACTGAAGCTTTCTTT. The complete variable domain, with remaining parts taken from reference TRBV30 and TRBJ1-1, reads SQTIHQWPATLVQPVGSPLSLECTVEGTSNPNLYWYRQAAGRGLQLLFYSVGIGQISSEVPQNLSASRPQDRQFILSSKKLLLSDSGFYLCAWSVVENTEAFFGQGTRLTVV.

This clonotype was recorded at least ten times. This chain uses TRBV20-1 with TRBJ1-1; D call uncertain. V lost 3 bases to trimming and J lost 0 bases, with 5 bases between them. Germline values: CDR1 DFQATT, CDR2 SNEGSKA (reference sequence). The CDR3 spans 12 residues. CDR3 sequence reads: CSASNMNTEAFF. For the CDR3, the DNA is TGCAGTGCTAGTAACATGAACACTGAAGCTTTCTTT.

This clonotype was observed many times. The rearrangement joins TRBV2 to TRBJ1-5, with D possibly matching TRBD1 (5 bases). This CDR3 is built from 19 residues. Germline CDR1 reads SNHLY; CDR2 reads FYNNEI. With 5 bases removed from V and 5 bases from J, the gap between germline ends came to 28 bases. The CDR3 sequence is CASSSGAGRRGVVDQPQHF. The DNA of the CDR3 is TGTGCCAGCAGTTCGGGAGCCGGGCGCCGGGGGGTTGTCGATCAGCCCCAGCATTTT.

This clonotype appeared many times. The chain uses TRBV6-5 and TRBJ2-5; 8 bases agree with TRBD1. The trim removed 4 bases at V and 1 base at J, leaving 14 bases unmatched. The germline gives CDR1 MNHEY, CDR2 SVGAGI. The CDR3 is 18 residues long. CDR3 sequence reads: CASSSLTGVGWVQETQYF. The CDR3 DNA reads TGTGCCAGCAGTTCTCTGACAGGGGTAGGCTGGGTCCAAGAGACCCAGTACTTC.

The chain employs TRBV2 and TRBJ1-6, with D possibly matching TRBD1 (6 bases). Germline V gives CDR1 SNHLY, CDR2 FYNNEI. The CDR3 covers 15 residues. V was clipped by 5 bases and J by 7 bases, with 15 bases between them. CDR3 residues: CASSYSTQGNSPLHF. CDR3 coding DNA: TGTGCCAGCAGTTACTCGACTCAGGGGAATTCACCCCTCCACTTT.

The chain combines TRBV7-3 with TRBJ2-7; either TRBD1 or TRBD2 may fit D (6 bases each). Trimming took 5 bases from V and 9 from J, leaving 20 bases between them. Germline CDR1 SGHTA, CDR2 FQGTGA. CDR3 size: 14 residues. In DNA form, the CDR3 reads TGTGCCAGCAGCCCAAGGGGGGCGGGTACGACGCAGTACTTC. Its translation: CASSPRGAGTTQYF. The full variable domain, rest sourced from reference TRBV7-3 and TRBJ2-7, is GAGVSQTPSNKVTEKGKYVELRCDPISGHTALYWYRQSLGQGPEFLIYFQGTGAADDSGLPNDRFFAVRPEGSVSTLKIQRTERGDSAVYLCASSPRGAGTTQYFGPGTRLTVT.

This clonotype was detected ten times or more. The CDR3 bases are TGTGCCAGCAGTGAAACCTCTGGGGCCAACGTCCTGACTTTC. It codes for CASSETSGANVLTF. The rearrangement joins TRBV6-1 to TRBJ2-6; no clear D gene. The CDR3 spans 14 residues. Germline V gene data show CDR1 as MNHNS and CDR2 as SASEGT. The V and J ends lost 2 bases and 0 bases respectively, with 2 bases between them.

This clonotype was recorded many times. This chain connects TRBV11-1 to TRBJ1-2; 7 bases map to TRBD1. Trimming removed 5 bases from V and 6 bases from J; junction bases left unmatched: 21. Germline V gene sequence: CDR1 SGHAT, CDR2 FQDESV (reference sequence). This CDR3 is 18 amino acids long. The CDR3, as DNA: TGTGCCAGCAGCCCCTCGCTACCGGTTGGCAGGGGGTTGAATGGCTACACCTTC. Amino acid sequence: CASSPSLPVGRGLNGYTF.

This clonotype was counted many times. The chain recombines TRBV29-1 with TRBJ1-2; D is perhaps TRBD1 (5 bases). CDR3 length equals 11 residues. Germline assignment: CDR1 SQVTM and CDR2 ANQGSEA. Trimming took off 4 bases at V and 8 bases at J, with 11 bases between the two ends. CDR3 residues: CSVALGGGYTF. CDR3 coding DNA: TGCAGCGTTGCTTTGGGGGGAGGCTACACCTTC.

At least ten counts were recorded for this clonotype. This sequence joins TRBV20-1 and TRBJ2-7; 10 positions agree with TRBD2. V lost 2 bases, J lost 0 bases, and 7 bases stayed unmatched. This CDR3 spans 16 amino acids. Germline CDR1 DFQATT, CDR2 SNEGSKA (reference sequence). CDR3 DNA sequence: TGCAGTGCTAGACTAGCGGGAGTCCTGCGCTCCTACGAGCAGTACTTC. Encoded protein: CSARLAGVLRSYEQYF.

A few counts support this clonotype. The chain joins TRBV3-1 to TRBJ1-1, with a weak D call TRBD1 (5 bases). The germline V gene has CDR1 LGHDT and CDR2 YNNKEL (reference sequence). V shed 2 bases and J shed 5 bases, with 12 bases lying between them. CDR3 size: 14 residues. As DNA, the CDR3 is TGTGCCAGCAGCCAACTCGGCAGGGATACTGAAGCTTTCTTT. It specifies CASSQLGRDTEAFF.

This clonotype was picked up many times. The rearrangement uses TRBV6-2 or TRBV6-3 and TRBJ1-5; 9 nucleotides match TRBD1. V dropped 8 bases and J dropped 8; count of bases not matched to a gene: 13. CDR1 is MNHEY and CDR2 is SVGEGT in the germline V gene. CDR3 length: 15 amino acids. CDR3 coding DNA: TGTGCCAGCCGAACGGCGGGACAGGGAACCAAGCCCCAGCATTTT. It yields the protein CASRTAGQGTKPQHF.

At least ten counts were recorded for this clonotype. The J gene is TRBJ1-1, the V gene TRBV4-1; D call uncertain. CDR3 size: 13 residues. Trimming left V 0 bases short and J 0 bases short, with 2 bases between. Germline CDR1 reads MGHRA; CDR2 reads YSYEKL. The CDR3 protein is CASSQELNTEAFF. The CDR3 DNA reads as TGCGCCAGCAGCCAAGAGTTGAACACTGAAGCTTTCTTT.

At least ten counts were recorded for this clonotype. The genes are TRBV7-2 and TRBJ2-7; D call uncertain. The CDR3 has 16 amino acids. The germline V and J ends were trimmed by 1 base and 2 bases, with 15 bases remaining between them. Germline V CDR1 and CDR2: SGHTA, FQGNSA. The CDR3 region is CASSLGRALGTYEQYF. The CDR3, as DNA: TGTGCCAGCAGCTTAGGACGGGCCCTCGGCACCTACGAGCAGTACTTC.

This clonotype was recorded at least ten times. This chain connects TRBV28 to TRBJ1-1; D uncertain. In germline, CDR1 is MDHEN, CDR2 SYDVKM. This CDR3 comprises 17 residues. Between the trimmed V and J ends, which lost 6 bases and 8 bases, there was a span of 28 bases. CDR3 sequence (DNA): TGTGCCAGCAGCCTGTGGGTGTGGGAGCGCGGTAAAGTAGAAGCTTTCTTT. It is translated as CASSLWVWERGKVEAFF.

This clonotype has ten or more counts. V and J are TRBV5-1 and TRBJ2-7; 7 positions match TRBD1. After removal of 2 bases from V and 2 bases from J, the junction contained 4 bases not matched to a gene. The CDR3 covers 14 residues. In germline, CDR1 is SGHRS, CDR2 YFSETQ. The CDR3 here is CASSLQTGPYEQYF. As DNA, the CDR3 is TGCGCCAGCAGCTTACAGACAGGGCCCTACGAGCAGTACTTC.

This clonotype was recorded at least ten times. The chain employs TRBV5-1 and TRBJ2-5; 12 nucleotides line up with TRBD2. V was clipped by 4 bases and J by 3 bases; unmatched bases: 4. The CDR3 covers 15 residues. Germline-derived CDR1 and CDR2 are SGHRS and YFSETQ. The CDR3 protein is CASSHGLAGKETQYF. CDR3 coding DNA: TGCGCCAGCAGCCACGGACTAGCGGGGAAAGAGACCCAGTACTTC. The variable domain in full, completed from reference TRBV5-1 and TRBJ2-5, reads KAGVTQTPRYLIKTRGQQVTLSCSPISGHRSVSWYQQTPGQGLQFLFEYFSETQRNKGNFPGRFSGRQFSNSRSEMNVSTLELGDSALYLCASSHGLAGKETQYFGPGTRLLVL.

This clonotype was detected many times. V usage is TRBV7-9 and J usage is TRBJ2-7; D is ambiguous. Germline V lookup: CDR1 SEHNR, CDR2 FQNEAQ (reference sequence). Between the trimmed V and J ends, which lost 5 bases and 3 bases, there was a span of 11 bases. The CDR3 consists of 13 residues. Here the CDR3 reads CASSLPARYEQYF. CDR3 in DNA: TGTGCCAGCAGCCTCCCAGCACGCTACGAGCAGTACTTC.

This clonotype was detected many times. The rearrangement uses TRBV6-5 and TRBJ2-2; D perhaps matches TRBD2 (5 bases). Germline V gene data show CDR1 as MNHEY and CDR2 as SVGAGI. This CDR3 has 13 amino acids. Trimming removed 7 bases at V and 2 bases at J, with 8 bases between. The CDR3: CASKASNTGELFF. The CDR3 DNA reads TGTGCCAGCAAGGCTAGCAACACCGGGGAGCTGTTTTTT.

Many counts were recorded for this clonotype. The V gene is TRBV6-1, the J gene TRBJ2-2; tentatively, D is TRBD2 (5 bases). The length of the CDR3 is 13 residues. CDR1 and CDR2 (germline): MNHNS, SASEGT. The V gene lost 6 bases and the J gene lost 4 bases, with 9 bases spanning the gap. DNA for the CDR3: TGTGCCAGCAGACCCAGCGGCACCGGGGAGCTGTTTTTT. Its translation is CASRPSGTGELFF.

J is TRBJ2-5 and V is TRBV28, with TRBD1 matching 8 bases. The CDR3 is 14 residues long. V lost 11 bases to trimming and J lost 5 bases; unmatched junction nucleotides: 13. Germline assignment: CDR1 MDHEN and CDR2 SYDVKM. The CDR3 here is CAGAQGARWETQYF. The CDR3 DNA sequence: TGTGCCGGGGCCCAGGGGGCGCGATGGGAGACCCAGTACTTC. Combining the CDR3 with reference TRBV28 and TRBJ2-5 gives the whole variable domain DVKVTQSSRYLVKRTGEKVFLECVQDMDHENMFWYRQDPGLGLRLIYFSYDVKMKEKGDIPEGYSVSREKKERFSLILESASTNQTSMYLCAGAQGARWETQYFGPGTRLLVL.

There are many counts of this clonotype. CDR3 coding DNA: TGCGCCAGCAGCCAAGAGAAGGGACAGTATCAAGAGACCCAGTACTTC. Translation gives CASSQEKGQYQETQYF. The V and J genes are TRBV4-1 and TRBJ2-5; 7 bases are shared with TRBD1. V dropped 0 bases and J dropped 2; count of bases not matched to a gene: 6. This CDR3 comprises 16 residues. CDR1 MGHRA and CDR2 YSYEKL come from the germline V gene.

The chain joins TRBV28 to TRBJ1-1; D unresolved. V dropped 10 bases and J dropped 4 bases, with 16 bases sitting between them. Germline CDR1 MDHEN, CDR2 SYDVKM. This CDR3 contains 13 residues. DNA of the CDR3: TGTGCCACCTTTTCTCCCTTGGGCACTGAAGCTTTCTTT. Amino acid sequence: CATFSPLGTEAFF.

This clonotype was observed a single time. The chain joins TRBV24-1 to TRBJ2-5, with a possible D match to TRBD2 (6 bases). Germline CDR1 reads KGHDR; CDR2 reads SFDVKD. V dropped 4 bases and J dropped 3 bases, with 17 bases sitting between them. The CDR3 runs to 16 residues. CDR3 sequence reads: CATSDPGGTAKETQYF. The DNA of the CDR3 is TGTGCCACCAGTGACCCAGGAGGGACGGCCAAAGAGACCCAGTACTTC.

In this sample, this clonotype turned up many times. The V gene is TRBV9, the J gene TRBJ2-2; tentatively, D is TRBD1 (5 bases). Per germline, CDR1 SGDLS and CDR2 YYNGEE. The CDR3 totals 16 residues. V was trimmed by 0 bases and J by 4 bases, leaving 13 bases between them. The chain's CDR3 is CASSVARAGATGELFF. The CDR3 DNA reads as TGTGCCAGCAGCGTAGCTAGGGCTGGGGCCACCGGGGAGCTGTTTTTT.